The clone carrying this TCR beta chain was found a few times. Its antigen is undetermined. TCRdb redid the calling of the 5' RACE reads with MiXCR, one entry per CDR3 protein. The sample carries approximately 220,000 distinct CDR3 sequences, around 24% recorded once. The CDR3 consists of 14 residues. V shed 10 bases, J shed 6 bases, and the junction held 9 bases outside the gene matches. This sample is drawn from a study of CD8 T cells in ankylosing spondylitis. Findings and limits, study-wide: Disease-linked clones reportedly concentrated significantly in matched ankylosing spondylitis synovial fluid.

The chain links TRBV12-3 or TRBV12-4 to TRBJ2-1; 10 nucleotides line up with TRBD2. The sample comprised blood, either unsorted or a sorted T cell fraction (not recorded which). This TCR came from a male donor with ankylosing spondylitis or in good health (not recorded which). CDR3: CAISGLAIGNEQFF. CDR3 nucleotide sequence: TGTGCCATCTCGGGACTAGCGATAGGCAATGAGCAGTTCTTC.